These 20 T cell receptor beta chains came from one sample sequenced in a study of OX40 agonist ivuxolimab in advanced cancers. Using immunoSEQ multiplex PCR, the repertoire was profiled, and TCRdb retains in-frame clones only, with some absent. In the table there are roughly 48,000 clones, around four fifths of which are singletons. The sequencing here drew on CD4+ or CD8+ T cells sorted from blood, taken in a trial of the OX40 agonist ivuxolimab. The source is an adult with an advanced solid tumor such as melanoma, head and neck, liver or kidney cancer.

This clone was found a few times. The rearrangement joins TRBV29-1 to TRBJ1-1, with TRBD1 identical over 7 bases. From germline, CDR1 is SQVTM and CDR2 ANQGSEA. V shed 6 bases and J 0 bases; nucleotides not matched to a gene: 7. The CDR3 consists of 14 residues. CDR3: CSVLRGMMNTEAFF. The CDR3 nucleotides are TGCAGCGTACTCAGGGGGATGATGAACACTGAAGCTTTCTTT.

This rearrangement joins TRBV9 to TRBJ1-3; no firm D call. The CDR3 has 15 amino acids. Looked up from germline, CDR1 is SGDLS and CDR2 is YYNGEE. The V and J ends lost 4 bases and 1 base respectively, with 12 bases between them. The CDR3 bases are TGTGCCAGCAGCCGACTCTACGGTTCTGGAAACACCATATATTTT. Amino acid sequence: CASSRLYGSGNTIYF.

The gene calls are TRBV2 and TRBJ1-5; 7 bases match TRBD1. J was trimmed by 6 bases and V by 6 bases; bases with no gene match: 8. Germline CDR1 SNHLY, CDR2 FYNNEI. The CDR3 has 14 residues. Here the CDR3 DNA reads TGTGCCAGCAGAAGACAGGGTGGCGTTCAGCCCCAGCATTTT. The encoded protein is CASRRQGGVQPQHF.

The chain uses TRBV7-8 and TRBJ2-3; D may be TRBD1 (5 bases). Looked up from germline, CDR1 is SGHVS and CDR2 is FQNEAQ. This CDR3 is built from 14 residues. The V end lost 5 bases, the J end lost 0 bases, and 9 bases lay between the germline ends. CDR3 residues: CASSLDISTDTQYF. The CDR3 DNA reads as TGTGCCAGCAGCCTGGACATTAGCACAGATACGCAGTATTTT.

The chain has TRBV2 and TRBJ1-1; D uncertain. V was trimmed by 6 bases and J by 5 bases, leaving 10 bases between them. CDR1 and CDR2 from the germline V gene are SNHLY and FYNNEI. There are 12 residues in the CDR3. The CDR3 loop is CASSPRGTEAFF. CDR3 sequence (DNA): TGTGCCAGCAGCCCACGAGGGACTGAAGCTTTCTTT.

This clone was seen only once. The CDR3 protein is CASSPDSVGGNTIYF. The DNA for the CDR3 is TGTGCCAGCAGTCCGGACTCGGTAGGGGGAAACACCATATATTTT. The chain recombines TRBV28 with TRBJ1-3; D ambiguous. From germline, CDR1 is MDHEN and CDR2 SYDVKM. This CDR3 spans 15 amino acids. V was trimmed by 5 bases and J by 4 bases, leaving 15 bases between them.

The gene calls are TRBV2 and TRBJ2-5, with no clear D. The length of the CDR3 is 13 residues. The germline V gene has CDR1 SNHLY and CDR2 FYNNEI. Trimming left V 3 bases short and J 3 bases short, with 8 bases between. The CDR3 reads CASSDSLEETQYF. As DNA, the CDR3 is TGTGCCAGCAGTGACAGTCTCGAAGAGACCCAGTACTTC.

V gene TRBV27 combines with J gene TRBJ1-4, with 9 positions matching TRBD1. V shed 1 base, J shed 10 bases, and the junction held 7 bases outside the gene matches. CDR3 length: 15 residues. The germline V gene has CDR1 MNHEY and CDR2 SMNVEV (reference sequence). CDR3 protein: CASSLWGQGGGKLFF. The CDR3 nucleotides are TGTGCCAGCAGTTTATGGGGACAGGGAGGTGGAAAACTGTTTTTT. The whole variable domain, remainder taken from reference TRBV27 and TRBJ1-4, is EAQVTQNPRYLITVTGKKLTVTCSQNMNHEYMSWYRQDPGLGLRQIYYSMNVEVTDKGDVPEGYKVSRKEKRNFPLILESPSPNQTSLYFCASSLWGQGGGKLFFGSGTQLSVL.

A few counts support this clone. This sequence joins TRBV5-5 and TRBJ2-5; D is uncertain. With 0 bases removed from V and 1 base from J, the gap between germline ends came to 10 bases. From germline, CDR1 is SGHKS and CDR2 YYEKEE (reference sequence). This CDR3 spans 15 amino acids. The CDR3 protein is CASSLVPNFQETQYF. CDR3 coding DNA: TGTGCCAGCAGCTTGGTACCGAACTTCCAAGAGACCCAGTACTTC. The full variable domain, its missing parts supplied by reference TRBV5-5 and TRBJ2-5, is DAGVTQSPTHLIKTRGQQVTLRCSPISGHKSVSWYQQVLGQGPQFIFQYYEKEERGRGNFPDRFSARQFPNYSSELNVNALLLGDSALYLCASSLVPNFQETQYFGPGTRLLVL.

The rearrangement joins TRBV2 to TRBJ2-5; D unclear. CDR3 size: 11 residues. Per germline, CDR1 SNHLY and CDR2 FYNNEI. Deletions cut 3 bases from V and 4 bases from J, with 3 bases between. The CDR3 loop is CASSDVETQYF. In nucleotides, the CDR3 is TGTGCCAGCAGTGATGTAGAGACCCAGTACTTC.

The chain combines TRBV11-3 with TRBJ1-3, with D unclear. Germline V gene sequence: CDR1 SGHNT, CDR2 YENEEA. V lost 5 bases and J lost 4, with 9 bases in between. The CDR3 runs 13 residues. This CDR3 reads CASSERLGNTIYF. Here the CDR3 DNA reads TGTGCCAGCAGCGAAAGACTCGGAAACACCATATATTTT.

The sample holds a few counts of this clone. CDR3 sequence (DNA): TGTGCCAGCAGCTCGTACAGAAACACTGAAGCTTTCTTT. As protein: CASSSYRNTEAFF. The chain joins TRBV7-6 to TRBJ1-1; D gene uncertain. Germline CDR1 and CDR2: SGHVS and FNYEAQ. V gave up 4 bases and J gave up 2 bases, with 8 bases separating them. This CDR3 contains 13 residues.

A few counts support this clone. The chain has TRBV15 and TRBJ2-5; TRBD1 agrees at 8 bases. CDR1 and CDR2 (germline): LNHNV, YYDKDF (reference sequence). CDR3 length: 16 residues. V was clipped by 3 bases and J by 1 base; unmatched bases: 7. The CDR3 nucleotides are TGTGCCACCAGCAGCCTAAACACAGGGGGCCAAGAGACCCAGTACTTC. Its translation: CATSSLNTGGQETQYF.

Concerning this clone: Germline and junction disagree at one end, which may indicate a read error. The chain recombines TRBV6-1 with TRBJ1-5; D call uncertain. This CDR3 has 11 amino acids. Germline CDR1 reads MNHNS; CDR2 reads SASEGT. The CDR3 here is CASSANNAQHF. For the CDR3, the DNA is TGCGCCAGCAGTGCCAATAATGCCCAGCATTTT.

The genes are TRBV7-6 and TRBJ1-2; TRBD1 agrees at 7 bases. The germline V gene encodes CDR1 SGHVS and CDR2 FNYEAQ. The CDR3 contains 16 residues. Trimming took 2 bases from V and 3 from J; bases not matched to a gene: 9. CDR3 coding DNA: TGTGCCAGCAGCTTAAACCCGCCCGGGACAGACTATGGCTACACCTTC. The encoded protein is CASSLNPPGTDYGYTF.

This clone was seen a handful of times. The chain has TRBV28 and TRBJ1-5; tentative D call: TRBD1 (6 bases). The CDR3 is 13 residues long. CDR1 and CDR2 (germline): MDHEN, SYDVKM. Trimming removed 5 bases at V and 7 bases at J, with 12 bases between. Here the CDR3 reads CASSEGGVQPQHF. In DNA form, the CDR3 reads TGTGCCAGCAGTGAAGGGGGGGTACAGCCCCAGCATTTT.

This clone has only a few counts. This chain links TRBV28 with TRBJ1-5; TRBD1 might be the D (6 bases). Deletions cut 5 bases from V and 3 bases from J, with 14 bases between. CDR3 length: 15 residues. Germline V CDR1 and CDR2: MDHEN, SYDVKM. The CDR3 reads CASSGLGQYNQPQHF. DNA for the CDR3: TGTGCCAGCAGTGGTCTCGGACAGTACAATCAGCCCCAGCATTTT.

CDR3 residues: CASSSPGGRGDTQYF. Written as DNA, the CDR3 is TGTGCCAGCAGCTCCCCAGGGGGCAGGGGGGATACGCAGTATTTT. This sequence joins TRBV11-2 and TRBJ2-3; 8 nucleotides line up with TRBD1. The CDR3 runs to 15 residues. Germline CDR1 reads SGHAT; CDR2 reads FQNNGV. Trimming took 4 bases from V and 6 from J; bases not matched to a gene: 9.

V is TRBV5-1 and J is TRBJ1-1, with 7 bases that match TRBD1. Losses at the gene ends were 2 bases for V and 4 bases for J; bases not matched to a gene: 11. This CDR3 comprises 16 residues. Germline V gene data show CDR1 as SGHRS and CDR2 as YFSETQ. The CDR3, as DNA: TGCGCCAGCAGCTTCCTCACAGGGGAAGGAACCACTGAAGCTTTCTTT. Translation: CASSFLTGEGTTEAFF.

This clone appeared a single time. The chain joins TRBV28 to TRBJ2-5; 10 bases fit TRBD2. CDR1 is MDHEN and CDR2 is SYDVKM in the germline V gene. This CDR3 contains 17 residues. Losses at the gene ends were 2 bases for V and 5 bases for J; bases not matched to a gene: 11. CDR3 loop: CASSLLGELAGEETQYF. In DNA form, the CDR3 reads TGTGCCAGCAGTTTACTGGGGGAGCTAGCGGGAGAGGAGACCCAGTACTTC.